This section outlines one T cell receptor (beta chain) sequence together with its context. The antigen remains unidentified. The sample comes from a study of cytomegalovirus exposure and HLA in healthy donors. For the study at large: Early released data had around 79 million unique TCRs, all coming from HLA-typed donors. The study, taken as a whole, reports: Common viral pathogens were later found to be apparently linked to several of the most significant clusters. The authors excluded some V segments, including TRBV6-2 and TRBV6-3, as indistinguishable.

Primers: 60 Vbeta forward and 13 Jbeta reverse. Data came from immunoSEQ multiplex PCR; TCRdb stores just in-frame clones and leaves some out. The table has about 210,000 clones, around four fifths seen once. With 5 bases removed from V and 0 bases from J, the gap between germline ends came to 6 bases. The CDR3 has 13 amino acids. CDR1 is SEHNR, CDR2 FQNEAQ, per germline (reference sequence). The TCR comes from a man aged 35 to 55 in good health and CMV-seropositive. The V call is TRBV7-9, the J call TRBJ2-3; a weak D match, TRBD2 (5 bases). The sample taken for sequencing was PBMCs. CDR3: CASSRGSTDTQYF. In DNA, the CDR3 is TGTGCCAGCAGCCGGGGAAGCACAGATACGCAGTATTTT. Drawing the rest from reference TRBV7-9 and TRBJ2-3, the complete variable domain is DTGVSQNPRHKITKRGQNVTFRCDPISEHNRLYWYRQTLGQGPEFLTYFQNEAQLEKSRLLSDRFSAERPKGSFSTLEIQRTEQGDSAMYLCASSRGSTDTQYFGPGTRLTVL.